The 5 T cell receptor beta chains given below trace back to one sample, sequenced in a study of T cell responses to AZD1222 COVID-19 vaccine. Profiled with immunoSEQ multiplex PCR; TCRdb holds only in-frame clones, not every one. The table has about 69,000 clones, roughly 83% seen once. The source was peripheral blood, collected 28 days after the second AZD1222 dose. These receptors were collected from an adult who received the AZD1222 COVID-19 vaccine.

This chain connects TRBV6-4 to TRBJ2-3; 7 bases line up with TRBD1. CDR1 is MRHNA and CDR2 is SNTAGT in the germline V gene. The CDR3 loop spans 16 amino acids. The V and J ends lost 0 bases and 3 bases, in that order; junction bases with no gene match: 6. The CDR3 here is CASSDSAGQATDTQYF. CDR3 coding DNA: TGTGCCAGCAGTGACTCGGCCGGACAGGCAACAGATACGCAGTATTTT.

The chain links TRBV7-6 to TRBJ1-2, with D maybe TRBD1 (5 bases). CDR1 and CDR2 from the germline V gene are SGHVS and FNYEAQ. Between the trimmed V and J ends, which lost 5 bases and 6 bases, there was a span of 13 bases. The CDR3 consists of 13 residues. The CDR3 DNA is TGTGCCAGCAGCAGGGGACCGCAACATGGCTACACCTTC. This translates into CASSRGPQHGYTF.

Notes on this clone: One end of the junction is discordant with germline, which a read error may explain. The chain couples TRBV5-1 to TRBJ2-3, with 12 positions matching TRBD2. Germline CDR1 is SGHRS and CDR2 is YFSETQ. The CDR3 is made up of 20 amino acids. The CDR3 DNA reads TGCGCCAGCAGCACTAGGACTAGCGGGGCCCATTTTACGAGCACAGATATGCAGTATTTT. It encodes CASSTRTSGAHFTSTDMQYF.

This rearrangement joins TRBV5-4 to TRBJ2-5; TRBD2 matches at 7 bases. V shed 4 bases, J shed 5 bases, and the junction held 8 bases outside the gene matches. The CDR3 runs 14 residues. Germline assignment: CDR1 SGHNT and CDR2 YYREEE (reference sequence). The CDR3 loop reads CASSREGIRETQYF. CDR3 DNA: TGTGCCAGCAGCAGGGAGGGTATTCGGGAGACCCAGTACTTC.

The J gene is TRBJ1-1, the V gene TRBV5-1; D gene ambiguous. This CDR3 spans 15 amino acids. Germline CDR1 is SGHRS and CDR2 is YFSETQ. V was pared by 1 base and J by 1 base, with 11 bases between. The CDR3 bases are TGCGCCAGCAGCTTGTCACAGAGATGGAACACTGAAGCTTTCTTT. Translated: CASSLSQRWNTEAFF.